The next 23 T cell receptor beta chains were all read from a single sample in a study of cytomegalovirus exposure and HLA in healthy donors (dated by TCRdb to the late 2010s). Library construction relied on the immunoSEQ multiplex PCR assay. A mixture of 60 forward primers for TCR Vbeta segments and 13 reverse primers for TCR Jbeta segments was used in the multiplex PCR. TCRdb provides this immuneACCESS table in a form limited to in-frame rearrangements. Some clones are lacking; in checked studies, under half of them reflect an unresolved V gene, and why the rest are absent is not known. Here the sample has approximately 150,000 clones; around 85% occur a single time. 2.3% of the sample lies in the top ten. Sequenced: PBMCs. Receptors were obtained from a male donor in good health and CMV-seronegative.

The chain has TRBV2 and TRBJ2-2; 12 nucleotides match TRBD2. Germline lookup yields CDR1 SNHLY and CDR2 FYNNEI. This CDR3 region has 15 residues. The J segment lost 6 bases and the V segment lost 7 bases, leaving 6 bases of the junction unmatched. The CDR3: CASMRTSGDPGELFF. The CDR3 DNA reads as TGTGCCAGCATGAGGACTAGCGGGGACCCCGGGGAGCTGTTTTTT. The full variable domain, in which reference TRBV2 and TRBJ2-2 provide the parts outside the CDR3, is EPEVTQTPSHQVTQMGQEVILRCVPISNHLYFYWYRQILGQKVEFLVSFYNNEISEKSEIFDDQFSVERPDGSNFTLKIRSTKLEDSAMYFCASMRTSGDPGELFFGEGSRLTVL.

The rearrangement joins TRBV6-6 to TRBJ1-1, with D unresolved. Trimming pared 7 bases from V and 2 bases from J, leaving 14 bases between. Per the germline V gene, CDR1 is MNHNY and CDR2 is SVGAGI (reference sequence). The CDR3 spans 14 residues. The CDR3 reads CASTRSGTNTEAFF. The CDR3 DNA sequence: TGTGCCAGCACCCGGTCAGGTACAAACACTGAAGCTTTCTTT.

This clone turned up a few times. The rearrangement joins TRBV7-2 to TRBJ2-5, with 10 bases that match TRBD2. Germline V lookup: CDR1 SGHTA, CDR2 FQGNSA. This CDR3 comprises 15 residues. After removal of 1 base from V and 3 bases from J, the junction contained 2 bases not matched to a gene. CDR3 DNA sequence: TGTGCCAGCAGCTTAGTAGCGGGGGGAAAAGAGACCCAGTACTTC. Translation gives CASSLVAGGKETQYF.

The chain uses TRBV27 and TRBJ2-1; a weak D match, TRBD2 (5 bases). Germline-derived CDR1 and CDR2 are MNHEY and SMNVEV (reference sequence). The CDR3 spans 15 residues. V was trimmed by 6 bases and J by 2 bases, leaving 14 bases between them. The CDR3 bases are TGTGCCAGCAGCCTTCGGACTCGGGCCTACAATGAGCAGTTCTTC. It codes for CASSLRTRAYNEQFF.

This clone was observed once. The chain's CDR3 is CASSVYFRADTQYF. Written as DNA, the CDR3 is TGTGCCAGCAGTGTTTACTTCAGGGCCGATACGCAGTATTTT. The chain recombines TRBV25-1 with TRBJ2-3, with D perhaps matching TRBD1 (5 bases). There are 14 residues in the CDR3. In germline, CDR1 is MGHDK, CDR2 SYGVNS. V was clipped by 4 bases and J by 6 bases, with 14 bases between them.

This chain uses TRBV6-5 with TRBJ1-6; no reliable D call. Germline V gene sequence: CDR1 MNHEY, CDR2 SVGAGI. Trimming left V 2 bases short and J 10 bases short, with 9 bases between. CDR3 length equals 13 residues. The CDR3 DNA reads as TGTGCCAGCAGTTACGGGCGCGGGTCACCCCTCCACTTT. Translated, it gives CASSYGRGSPLHF.

The CDR3 region has the DNA TGTGCCAGCATCCAACCTCAGGGATCCTACAATGAGCAGTTCTTC. Protein product: CASIQPQGSYNEQFF. The V and J genes are TRBV7-9 and TRBJ2-1; D perhaps matches TRBD1 (5 bases). The CDR3 covers 15 residues. The V end was cut by 7 bases, the J end by 1 base, with 14 bases between. Looked up from germline, CDR1 is SEHNR and CDR2 is FQNEAQ (reference sequence).

The chain employs TRBV6-5 and TRBJ2-7, with D maybe TRBD1 (6 bases). Per germline, CDR1 MNHEY and CDR2 SVGAGI. The CDR3 loop spans 13 amino acids. The V end was cut by 6 bases, the J end by 3 bases, with 12 bases between. DNA for the CDR3: TGTGCCAGCAGGATGGGGACAAACTACGAGCAGTACTTC. Its translation: CASRMGTNYEQYF.

This clone occurred once. V usage is TRBV19 and J usage is TRBJ1-2; possible D gene TRBD1, 5 bases. V lost 5 bases and J lost 8, with 18 bases in between. The V gene's germline CDR1 is LNHDA and CDR2 SQIVND (reference sequence). This CDR3 region has 14 residues. CDR3 coding DNA: TGTGCCAGTAGTCTCCGGACACCAATAAGCGGCTACACCTTC. Protein sequence: CASSLRTPISGYTF.

The rearrangement links TRBV2 to TRBJ1-2; D may be TRBD1 (5 bases). Trimming took off 8 bases at V and 0 bases at J, with 16 bases between the two ends. The CDR3 spans 15 residues. Germline CDR1 reads SNHLY; CDR2 reads FYNNEI. The CDR3 DNA reads TGTGCCAGCTATGGACGGGGGATAGCTAACTATGGCTACACCTTC. Its translation is CASYGRGIANYGYTF. The entire variable domain, with the rest obtained from reference TRBV2 and TRBJ1-2, is as follows: EPEVTQTPSHQVTQMGQEVILRCVPISNHLYFYWYRQILGQKVEFLVSFYNNEISEKSEIFDDQFSVERPDGSNFTLKIRSTKLEDSAMYFCASYGRGIANYGYTFGSGTRLTVV.

This chain uses TRBV6-5 with TRBJ1-3, with D unresolved. Between the trimmed V and J ends, which lost 0 bases and 2 bases, there was a span of 11 bases. Germline V CDR1 and CDR2: MNHEY, SVGAGI. The CDR3 has 16 amino acids. For the CDR3, the DNA is TGTGCCAGCAGTTACTCGAGCGGAATTGCTGGAAACACCATATATTTT. Residues: CASSYSSGIAGNTIYF.

This clone is a singleton in its sample. V gene TRBV6-5 combines with J gene TRBJ1-2; D is uncertain. The V end lost 7 bases, the J end lost 8 bases, and 14 bases lay between the germline ends. The V gene's germline CDR1 is MNHEY and CDR2 SVGAGI. The CDR3 extends over 12 amino acids. The CDR3 spells CASTTGGAGYTF. DNA for the CDR3: TGTGCCAGCACCACTGGAGGCGCGGGCTACACCTTC.

V and J are TRBV5-1 and TRBJ1-3; 7 nucleotides align to TRBD1. V lost 4 bases and J lost 4; bases outside the gene matches: 2. The CDR3 spans 13 residues. Looked up from germline, CDR1 is SGHRS and CDR2 is YFSETQ. DNA for the CDR3: TGCGCCAGCAGCATACAGGGGGGAAACACCATATATTTT. Its protein product is CASSIQGGNTIYF.

This clone was observed a single time. The chain combines TRBV19 with TRBJ1-5, with a tentative D call TRBD1 (6 bases). V lost 5 bases and J lost 6, with 14 bases in between. The CDR3 spans 14 residues. Germline V CDR1 and CDR2: LNHDA, SQIVND (reference sequence). CDR3 residues: CASSLTPGVQPQHF. Written as DNA, the CDR3 is TGTGCCAGTAGTCTCACCCCAGGGGTTCAGCCCCAGCATTTT.

In nucleotides, the CDR3 is TGTGCCAGCAGCTCCCAGGGACGCGGGGCTGAAAAACTGTTTTTT. Amino acid sequence: CASSSQGRGAEKLFF. This chain joins TRBV5-4 and TRBJ1-4, with D possibly being TRBD1 (5 bases). Per germline, CDR1 SGHNT and CDR2 YYREEE (reference sequence). Trimming cost V 3 bases and J 7 bases, with 16 bases left between them. The CDR3 length is 15 residues.

The rearrangement links TRBV5-5 to TRBJ1-4, with a tentative D call TRBD1 (5 bases). Deletions cut 0 bases from V and 7 bases from J, with 10 bases between. The CDR3 sequence is 14 residues long. Germline loops: CDR1 SGHKS, CDR2 YYEKEE (reference sequence). The CDR3 nucleotides read TGTGCCAGCAGCTTGGGGCAGGGTGGTGAAAAACTGTTTTTT. Amino acid sequence: CASSLGQGGEKLFF. Variable domain in full (rest from reference TRBV5-5 and TRBJ1-4): DAGVTQSPTHLIKTRGQQVTLRCSPISGHKSVSWYQQVLGQGPQFIFQYYEKEERGRGNFPDRFSARQFPNYSSELNVNALLLGDSALYLCASSLGQGGEKLFFGSGTQLSVL.

V gene TRBV7-2 combines with J gene TRBJ2-3; the match to TRBD2 covers 12 bases. The ends lost 5 bases at V and 9 bases at J; junction bases unmatched: 18. Germline CDR1 is SGHTA and CDR2 is FQGNSA. The CDR3 sequence is 18 residues long. The chain's CDR3 is CASSMRKLAGGQATTQYF. The CDR3 DNA is TGTGCCAGCAGCATGCGAAAACTAGCGGGGGGCCAAGCTACAACGCAGTATTTT.

The chain uses TRBV4-3 and TRBJ1-2, with D tentatively TRBD1 (5 bases). V shed 0 bases and J shed 3 bases, with 8 bases lying between them. The CDR3 consists of 14 residues. Germline-derived CDR1 and CDR2 are LGHNA and YSLEER. CDR3 amino acids: CASSQDWGDYGYTF. In DNA form, the CDR3 reads TGCGCCAGCAGCCAAGATTGGGGCGACTATGGCTACACCTTC.

The CDR3 loop is CASSTGFRTEAFF. CDR3 nucleotides: TGTGCCAGCAGTACAGGGTTCCGGACTGAAGCTTTCTTT. The rearrangement links TRBV6-1 to TRBJ1-1, with TRBD1 as a possible D gene (6 bases). The CDR3 runs to 13 residues. Trimming stripped 5 bases from V and 5 bases from J, with 12 bases between. Per the germline V gene, CDR1 is MNHNS and CDR2 is SASEGT.

This rearrangement joins TRBV18 to TRBJ1-4; the match to TRBD1 covers 7 bases. Losses at the gene ends were 3 bases for V and 5 bases for J; bases not matched to a gene: 6. CDR1 and CDR2 from the germline V gene are KGHSH and LQKENI. The CDR3 spans 15 residues. CDR3 protein: CASSPGQAANEKLFF. CDR3 coding DNA: TGTGCCAGCTCACCCGGACAGGCCGCAAATGAAAAACTGTTTTTT.

This clone has just a few counts. The V call is TRBV5-1, the J call TRBJ2-3; 10 bases are shared with TRBD2. The V gene end was trimmed by 3 bases and the J gene end by 7 bases; junction bases not matched to a gene: 5. CDR3 length equals 14 residues. The germline V gene encodes CDR1 SGHRS and CDR2 YFSETQ. The chain's CDR3 is CASSSLSGGNTQYF. The CDR3 coding sequence is TGCGCCAGCAGCTCCCTTAGCGGGGGGAATACGCAGTATTTT.

The rearrangement links TRBV5-4 to TRBJ2-1, with D perhaps matching TRBD1 (6 bases). Per germline, CDR1 SGHNT and CDR2 YYREEE (reference sequence). The germline V and J ends were trimmed by 4 bases and 1 base, with 12 bases remaining between them. The CDR3 has 15 amino acids. The CDR3 nucleotides read TGTGCCAGCAGCACCGGGACAATTTCCTACAATGAGCAGTTCTTC. Translating it yields CASSTGTISYNEQFF.

The chain joins TRBV29-1 to TRBJ2-5; the D gene is possibly TRBD1 (6 bases). Germline CDR1 reads SQVTM; CDR2 reads ANQGSEA. Deletions cut 4 bases from V and 6 bases from J, with 15 bases between. The CDR3 extends over 13 amino acids. DNA of the CDR3: TGCAGCGTTGGCCTTACAGGGTGGAAGACCCAGTACTTC. Translated, it gives CSVGLTGWKTQYF.